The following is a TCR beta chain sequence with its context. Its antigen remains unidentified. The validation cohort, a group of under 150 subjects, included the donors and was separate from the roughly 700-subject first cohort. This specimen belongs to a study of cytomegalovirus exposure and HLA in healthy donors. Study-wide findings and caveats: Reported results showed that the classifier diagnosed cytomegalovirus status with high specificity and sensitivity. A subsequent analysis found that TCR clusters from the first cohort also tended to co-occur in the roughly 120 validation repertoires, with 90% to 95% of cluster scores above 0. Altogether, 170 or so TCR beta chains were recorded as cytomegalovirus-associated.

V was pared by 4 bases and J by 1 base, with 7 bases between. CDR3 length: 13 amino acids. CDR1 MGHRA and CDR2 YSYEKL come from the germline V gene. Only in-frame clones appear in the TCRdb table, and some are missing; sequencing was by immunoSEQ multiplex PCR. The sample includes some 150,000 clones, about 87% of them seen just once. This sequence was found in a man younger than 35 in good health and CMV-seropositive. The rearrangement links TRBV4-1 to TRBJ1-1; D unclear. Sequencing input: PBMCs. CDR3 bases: TGCGCCAGCAGCCTTGCAGAGAACACTGAAGCTTTCTTT. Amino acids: CASSLAENTEAFF.